This is a list of T cell receptor beta chains from one sample in a study of blood T cell repertoires in COVID-19. The assay was immunoSEQ multiplex PCR, and TCRdb's table has in-frame clones only and misses some. This sample carries roughly 84,000 clones, over 70% of them seen once, and the ten largest clones take 12%. Sequenced: peripheral blood. These receptors were collected from a woman between 40 and 50 years old with active or convalescent COVID-19. CDR3s include the opening cysteine and the closing phenylalanine or tryptophan.

v_call cdr3_length cdr3_aa
TRBV28 14 CASSLVRAGYGYTF
TRBV5-1 16 CASSLPEGLPGNEQFF
TRBV11-2 14 CASSLDPSSYEQYF
TRBV19 17 CASSIIGAGSQNQPQHF
TRBV19 15 CASSMEGAGNQPQHF
TRBV6-6 16 CASSSAGGEGYNEQFF
TRBV28 12 CASSASGGFYTF
TRBV6-1 14 CASSEPGWDTEAFF
TRBV7-9 16 CASTHAGQGAWTEAFF
TRBV6-5 13 CASTNGGATEAFF
TRBV7-3 12 CASSRGGGELFF
TRBV19 18 CASSSPGTGVPGANVLTF
TRBV10-3 15 CAISDPTGILYEQYF
TRBV12-3/TRBV12-4 13 CASSSDSQETQYF
TRBV7-3 16 CASSSGQGADRTEAFF
TRBV3-1/TRBV3-2 13 CASSQPIDGSQYF
TRBV30 16 CAWKKRQGTISGEQFF
TRBV9 13 CASSIGYSYEQYF
TRBV7-9 15 CASSAGLAGYNEQFF
TRBV20-1 14 CSASAAGAGETQYF
TRBV18 15 CASSKRQSNTGELFF
TRBV25-1 16 CASSQCREGANEKLFF
TRBV19 14 CATSVDRAADTQYF
TRBV5-1 15 CASSLDWSSGNTIYF
TRBV3-1/TRBV3-2 13 CASSQKGAPEAFF
TRBV3-1/TRBV3-2 14 CASSLGQSNQPQHF
TRBV18 16 CASSPLAGASTDTQYF
TRBV7-9 14 CASTFPPGYTEAFF
TRBV29-1 14 CSAGDSSGANVLTF
TRBV10-3 15 CAISAAQEYNSPLHF